This T cell receptor (beta chain) is from a study of blood T cell repertoires in COVID-19. The overall study: From the United States, Italy and Spain came samples of acute and convalescent COVID-19.

The CDR3 runs 17 residues. Germline values: CDR1 SNHLY, CDR2 FYNNEI. V was shortened by 8 bases and J by 4 bases, with 26 bases between the two germline ends. Only in-frame clones appear in the TCRdb table, and some are missing; sequencing was by immunoSEQ multiplex PCR. The table lists 70,000 to 85,000 clones, approximately 80% of them singletons. This chain links TRBV2 with TRBJ1-1; D is ambiguous. The receptor's source is a woman aged 80 or over with acute or convalescent COVID-19. Specimen: peripheral blood. CDR3 region: CASAKDYPRGKGTEAFF. The CDR3 nucleotides read TGTGCCAGCGCCAAAGACTATCCCAGAGGGAAAGGCACTGAAGCTTTCTTT.